This T cell receptor beta chain was obtained from a study of identical twins. General study results and limits: Within twin pairs, the out-of-frame alpha sequences they shared showed excess low generation probability.

TCRdb re-derived calls from the 5' RACE reads in MiXCR, one entry per CDR3 protein. The table shows some 710,000 distinct CDR3 sequences, with around 5.7% occurring only once. For this clonotype: Its specificity is unknown.

Sequencing was done on a sample of naive T cells sorted from blood. The clonotype comes from a man in his late teens or twenties in good health.

CDR3 in DNA: TGTGCCAGCAAAGGACCAGCGGGAGTATCCAATGAGCAGTTCTTC. Translated, it gives CASKGPAGVSNEQFF. V and J are TRBV6-1 and TRBJ2-1; 8 positions agree with TRBD2. The CDR3 runs to 15 residues. From germline, CDR1 is MNHNS and CDR2 SASEGT. J gave up 6 bases and V 7 bases, and 11 bases lay outside the gene matches.